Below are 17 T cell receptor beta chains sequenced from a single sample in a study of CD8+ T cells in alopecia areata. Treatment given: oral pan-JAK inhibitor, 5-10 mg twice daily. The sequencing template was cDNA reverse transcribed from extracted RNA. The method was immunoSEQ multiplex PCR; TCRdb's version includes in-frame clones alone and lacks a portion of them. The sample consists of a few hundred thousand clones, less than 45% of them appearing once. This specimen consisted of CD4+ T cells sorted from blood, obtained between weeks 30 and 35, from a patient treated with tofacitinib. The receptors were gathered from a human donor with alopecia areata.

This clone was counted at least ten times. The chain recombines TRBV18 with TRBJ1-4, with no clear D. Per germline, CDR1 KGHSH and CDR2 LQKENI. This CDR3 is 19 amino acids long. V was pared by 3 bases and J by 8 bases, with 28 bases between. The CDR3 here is CASSPGRHQTPVLQEKLFF. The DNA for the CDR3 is TGTGCCAGCTCACCCGGTCGACACCAAACACCGGTGTTACAGGAAAAACTGTTTTTT.

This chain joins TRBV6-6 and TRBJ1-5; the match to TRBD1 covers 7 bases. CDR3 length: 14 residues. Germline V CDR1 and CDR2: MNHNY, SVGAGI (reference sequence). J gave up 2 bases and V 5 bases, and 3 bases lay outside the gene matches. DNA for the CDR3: TGTGCCAGCAGTGGCACAGGGGGCAATCAGCCCCAGCATTTT. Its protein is CASSGTGGNQPQHF.

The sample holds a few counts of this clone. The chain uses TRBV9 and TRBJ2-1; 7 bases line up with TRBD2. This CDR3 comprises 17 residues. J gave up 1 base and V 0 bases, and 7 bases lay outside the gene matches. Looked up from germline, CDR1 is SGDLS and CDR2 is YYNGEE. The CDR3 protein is CASSVEGSGPSYNEQFF. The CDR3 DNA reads TGTGCCAGCAGCGTAGAGGGTAGCGGGCCGTCCTACAATGAGCAGTTCTTC.

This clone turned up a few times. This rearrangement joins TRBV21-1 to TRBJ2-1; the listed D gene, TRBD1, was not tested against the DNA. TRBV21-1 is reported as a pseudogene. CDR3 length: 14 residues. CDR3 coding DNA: TGTGCCAGCAGCACACAGGGTATCTACAATGAGCAGTTCTTC. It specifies CASSTQGIYNEQFF.

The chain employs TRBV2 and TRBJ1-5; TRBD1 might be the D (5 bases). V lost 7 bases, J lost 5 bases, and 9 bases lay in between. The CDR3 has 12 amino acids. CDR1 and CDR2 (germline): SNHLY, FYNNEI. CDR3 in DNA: TGTGCCAGCACGGAAGGGGATCAGCCCCAGCATTTT. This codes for CASTEGDQPQHF.

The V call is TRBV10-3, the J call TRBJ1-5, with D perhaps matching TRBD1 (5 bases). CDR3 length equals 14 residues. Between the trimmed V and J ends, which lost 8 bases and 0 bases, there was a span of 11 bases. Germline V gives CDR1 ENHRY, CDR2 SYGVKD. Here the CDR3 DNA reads TGTGCCATCGGGGGACCTGTTAGCAATCAGCCCCAGCATTTT. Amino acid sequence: CAIGGPVSNQPQHF.

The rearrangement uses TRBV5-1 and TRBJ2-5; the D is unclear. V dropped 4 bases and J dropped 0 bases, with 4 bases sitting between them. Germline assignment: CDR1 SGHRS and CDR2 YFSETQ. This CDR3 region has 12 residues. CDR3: CASSPHQETQYF. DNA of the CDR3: TGCGCCAGCAGCCCGCACCAAGAGACCCAGTACTTC.

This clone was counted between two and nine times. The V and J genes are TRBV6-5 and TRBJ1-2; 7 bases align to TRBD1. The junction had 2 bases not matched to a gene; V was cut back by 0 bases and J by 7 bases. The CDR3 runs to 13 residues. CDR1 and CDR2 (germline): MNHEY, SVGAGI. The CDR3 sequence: CASSYSRQGGYTF. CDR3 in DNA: TGTGCCAGCAGTTACTCGAGACAGGGTGGCTACACCTTC.

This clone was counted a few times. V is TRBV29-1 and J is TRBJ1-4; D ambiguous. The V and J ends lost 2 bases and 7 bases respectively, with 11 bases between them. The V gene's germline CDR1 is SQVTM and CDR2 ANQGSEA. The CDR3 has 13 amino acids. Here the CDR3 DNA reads TGCAGCGTTGAATTGAGTATGGGTGAAAAACTGTTTTTT. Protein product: CSVELSMGEKLFF.

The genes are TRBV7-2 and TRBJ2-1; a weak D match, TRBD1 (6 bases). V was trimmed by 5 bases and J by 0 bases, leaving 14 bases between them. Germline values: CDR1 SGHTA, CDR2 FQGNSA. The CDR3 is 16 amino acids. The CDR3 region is CASSVTGLSSYNEQFF. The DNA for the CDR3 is TGTGCCAGCAGCGTTACAGGGTTGAGCTCCTACAATGAGCAGTTCTTC.

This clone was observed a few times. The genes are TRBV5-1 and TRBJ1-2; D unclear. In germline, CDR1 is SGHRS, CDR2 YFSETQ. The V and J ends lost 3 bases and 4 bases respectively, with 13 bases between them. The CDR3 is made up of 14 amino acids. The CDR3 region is CASSYGEGIYGYTF. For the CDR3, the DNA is TGCGCCAGCAGCTACGGAGAAGGGATCTATGGCTACACCTTC.

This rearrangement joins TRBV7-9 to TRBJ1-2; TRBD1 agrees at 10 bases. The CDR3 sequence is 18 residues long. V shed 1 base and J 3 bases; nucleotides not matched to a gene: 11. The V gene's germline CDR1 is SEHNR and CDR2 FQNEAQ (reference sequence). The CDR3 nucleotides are TGTGCCAGCAGCTTAGGCTGGAAGGGACAGGGGACTCACTATGGCTACACCTTC. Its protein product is CASSLGWKGQGTHYGYTF.

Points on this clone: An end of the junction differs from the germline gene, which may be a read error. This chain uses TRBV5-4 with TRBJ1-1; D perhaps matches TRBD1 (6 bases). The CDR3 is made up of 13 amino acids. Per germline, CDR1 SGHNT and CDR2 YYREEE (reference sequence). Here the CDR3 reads CASSRTENPEAFF. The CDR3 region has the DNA TGTGCCAGCAGCCGGACAGAGAACCCTGAAGCTTTCTTT.

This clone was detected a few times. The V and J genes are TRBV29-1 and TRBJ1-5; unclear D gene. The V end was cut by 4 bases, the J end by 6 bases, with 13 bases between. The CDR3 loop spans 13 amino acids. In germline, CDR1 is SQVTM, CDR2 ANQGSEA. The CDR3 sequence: CSVGPSGSQPQHF. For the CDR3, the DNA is TGCAGCGTTGGACCGTCGGGGAGTCAGCCCCAGCATTTT.

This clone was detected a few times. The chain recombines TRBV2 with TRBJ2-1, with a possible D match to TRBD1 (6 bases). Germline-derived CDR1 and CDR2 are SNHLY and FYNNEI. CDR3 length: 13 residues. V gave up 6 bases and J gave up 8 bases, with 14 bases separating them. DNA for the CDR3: TGTGCCAGCAGAAGGGGGACACACGATGAGCAGTTCTTC. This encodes CASRRGTHDEQFF.

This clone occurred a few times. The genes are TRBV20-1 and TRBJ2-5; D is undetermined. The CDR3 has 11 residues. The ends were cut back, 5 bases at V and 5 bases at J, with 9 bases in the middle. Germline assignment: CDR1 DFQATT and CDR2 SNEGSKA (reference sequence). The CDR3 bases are TGCAGTGCTTTATTTGGGGAGACCCAGTACTTC. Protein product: CSALFGETQYF.

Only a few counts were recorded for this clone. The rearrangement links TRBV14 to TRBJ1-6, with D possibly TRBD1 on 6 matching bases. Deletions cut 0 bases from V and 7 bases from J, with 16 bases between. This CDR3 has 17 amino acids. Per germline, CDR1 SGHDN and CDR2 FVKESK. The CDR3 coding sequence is TGTGCCAGCAGCCAAGATTTACCGGGACAATGGAATTCACCCCTCCACTTT. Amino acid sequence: CASSQDLPGQWNSPLHF.